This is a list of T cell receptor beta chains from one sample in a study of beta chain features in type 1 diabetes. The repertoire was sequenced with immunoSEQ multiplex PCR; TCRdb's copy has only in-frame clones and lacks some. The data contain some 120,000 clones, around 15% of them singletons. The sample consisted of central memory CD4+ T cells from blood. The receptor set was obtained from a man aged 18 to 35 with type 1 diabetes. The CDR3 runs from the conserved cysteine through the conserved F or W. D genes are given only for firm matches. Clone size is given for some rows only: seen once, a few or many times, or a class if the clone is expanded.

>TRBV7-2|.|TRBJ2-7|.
TGTGCCAGCAGCTTTAGCAGGGGTGCCTACGAGCAGTACTTC
CASSFSRGAYEQYF
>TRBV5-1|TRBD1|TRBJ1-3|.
TGCGCCAGCAGCTTGTGGACAGGACAAGGAAACACCATATATTTT
CASSLWTGQGNTIYF
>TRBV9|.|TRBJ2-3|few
TGTGCCAGCAGCCAGCAATCCGGAGATACGCAGTATTTT
CASSQQSGDTQYF
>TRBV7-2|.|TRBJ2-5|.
TGTGCCAGCAGCCCTCGATTACAGCGCCAAGAGACCCAGTACTTC
CASSPRLQRQETQYF
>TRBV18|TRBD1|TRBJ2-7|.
TGTGCCAGCTCACCCGGACAGGGGCACTCCTACGAGCAGTACTTC
CASSPGQGHSYEQYF
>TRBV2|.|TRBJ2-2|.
TGTGCCGGAACGGGGGACACCGGGGAGCTGTTTTTT
CAGTGDTGELFF
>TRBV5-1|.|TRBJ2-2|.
TGCGCCAGCGCCAGGACAGAGGACGCCGGGGAGCTGTTTTTT
CASARTEDAGELFF
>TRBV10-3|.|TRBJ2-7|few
TGTGCCATCAGCGACGGAGTAGACGAGCAGTACTTC
CAISDGVDEQYF
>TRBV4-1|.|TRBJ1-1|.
TGCGCCAGCAGCCAACCTTCCGCCGGGGTCACTGAAGCTTTCTTT
CASSQPSAGVTEAFF
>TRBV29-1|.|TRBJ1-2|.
TGCAGCGTTGGGGTGGGTTCATCTGGCTACACCTTC
CSVGVGSSGYTF
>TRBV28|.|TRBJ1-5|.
TGTGCCAGCAGTTTACCCCCAGGGCGTTTTCAGCCCCAGCATTTT
CASSLPPGRFQPQHF
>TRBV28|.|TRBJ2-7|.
TGTGCCAGCACCTCCCCGACCAACCCGGGACCAACTCTCTACGAGCAGTACTTC
CASTSPTNPGPTLYEQYF
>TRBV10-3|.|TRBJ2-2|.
TGTGCCATAAGACGGGTCTCCGACACCCACACCGGGGAGCTGTTTTTT
CAIRRVSDTHTGELFF
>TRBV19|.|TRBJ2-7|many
TGTGCCAGTAGCCGCGTCTACGAGCAGTACTTC
CASSRVYEQYF